What follows is one TCR beta chain and its context. In TCRdb, the RT-PCR reads were re-called with MiXCR into one record per CDR3 protein. The sample carries about 700,000 distinct CDR3 sequences, 14% recorded once. V shed 5 bases, J shed 5 bases, and the junction held 5 bases outside the gene matches. The CDR3 is 14 residues long. Looked up from germline, CDR1 is KGHSH and CDR2 is LQKENI. The specimen was memory CD4+ T cells from blood. The TCR comes from a female donor in good health, serving as a healthy control. This chain connects TRBV18 to TRBJ2-7; 11 nucleotides match TRBD1. CDR3 sequence (DNA): TGTGCCAGCTCAGACAGGACAGGGGGCGACGAGCAGTACTTC. It yields the protein CASSDRTGGDEQYF.